Following are 8 T cell receptor beta chains from one sample sequenced in a study of T cell changes during pregnancy in multiple sclerosis. Generated by immunoSEQ multiplex PCR, the TCRdb table keeps only in-frame clones and is missing some. This sample yields tens of thousands of clones, of which around 90% are seen a single time; around 0.47% belongs to the top ten. Sequenced material: CD4+ T cells from peripheral blood mononuclear cells, taken after pregnancy. The receptors stem from a female donor with multiple sclerosis, enrolled in a pregnancy study.

This chain connects TRBV7-7 to TRBJ2-1, with D tentatively TRBD2 (5 bases). V was clipped by 3 bases and J by 8 bases, with 11 bases between them. Germline loops: CDR1 SSHAT, CDR2 FNYEAQ (reference sequence). The CDR3 is 13 residues long. Here the CDR3 DNA reads TGTGCCAGCAGCTTCTACGGAGCGGATGAGCAGTTCTTC. It codes for CASSFYGADEQFF.

This clone was recorded a few times. The rearrangement links TRBV5-1 to TRBJ1-2, with D maybe TRBD1 (6 bases). The germline CDR1 and CDR2 sequences are SGHRS and YFSETQ. The CDR3 runs 13 residues. V shed 3 bases and J shed 8 bases, with 14 bases lying between them. The CDR3 DNA reads TGCGCCAGCAGCTATGGACAGCCGGAGGGCTACACCTTC. Protein sequence: CASSYGQPEGYTF.

The chain uses TRBV5-4 and TRBJ1-2, with D uncertain. CDR1 and CDR2 from the germline V gene are SGHNT and YYREEE (reference sequence). The germline V and J ends were trimmed by 3 bases and 3 bases, with 12 bases remaining between them. The CDR3 is 14 residues long. The CDR3 loop reads CASSSSGMDYGYTF. CDR3 coding DNA: TGTGCCAGCAGCTCCTCGGGAATGGACTATGGCTACACCTTC.

The table lists this clone with a count of one. The chain uses TRBV14 and TRBJ1-1; a possible D gene is TRBD1 (6 bases). The V end lost 5 bases, the J end lost 5 bases, and 12 bases lay between the germline ends. Germline V gives CDR1 SGHDN, CDR2 FVKESK. The CDR3 consists of 13 residues. The CDR3 DNA is TGTGCCAGCAGCTCAGGGGTTTTGACTGAAGCTTTCTTT. Its protein product is CASSSGVLTEAFF.

The chain has TRBV4-3 and TRBJ1-1, with D hard to call. Germline values: CDR1 LGHNA, CDR2 YSLEER. This CDR3 contains 15 residues. Trimming left V 4 bases short and J 3 bases short, with 15 bases between. The chain's CDR3 is CASSRSRRLDTEAFF. CDR3 DNA sequence: TGCGCCAGCAGCCGAAGTCGGAGATTAGACACTGAAGCTTTCTTT.

This chain links TRBV6-5 with TRBJ1-4; D unresolved. V shed 4 bases and J shed 5 bases, with 11 bases lying between them. Germline loops: CDR1 MNHEY, CDR2 SVGAGI. The CDR3 contains 14 residues. The CDR3 reads CASSSWERNEKLFF. CDR3 coding DNA: TGTGCCAGCAGTTCCTGGGAGCGGAATGAAAAACTGTTTTTT.

This chain uses TRBV7-2 with TRBJ2-3; TRBD2 might be the D (5 bases). Looked up from germline, CDR1 is SGHTA and CDR2 is FQGNSA. This CDR3 is built from 12 residues. The ends were cut back, 8 bases at V and 2 bases at J, with 8 bases in the middle. The DNA of the CDR3 is TGTGCCAGCGGACTTTTCACAGATACGCAGTATTTT. Translation gives CASGLFTDTQYF.

In DNA, the CDR3 is TGTGCCATCAGCGGGACAGGGTCGAATGAAAAACTGTTTTTT. It codes for CAISGTGSNEKLFF. The chain is built from TRBV10-3 and TRBJ1-4, with TRBD1 matching over 9 bases. V gave up 6 bases and J gave up 5 bases; unmatched junction bases: 4. CDR1 is ENHRY, CDR2 SYGVKD, per germline. The CDR3 covers 14 residues.